The subject of this entry is one TCR beta chain. In the source study's methods: Amplification of reference gene primers provided the estimated nucleated cell counts. Measured with immunoSEQ multiplex PCR; TCRdb has only the in-frame clones, and not every one. That table furnishes V, J and clone size, whereas the DNA furnished D and trimming. The sample lists about 19,000 clones, about 82% occurring once. The data are from a study of blood T cell repertoires in COVID-19. Background on the study: Italy, Spain and the United States were the sources of the convalescent and acute COVID-19 samples. PBMCs, B-cell-depleted T cells, or T cells were the source of the cDNA or gDNA that made up the material.

V was pared by 5 bases and J by 5 bases, with 10 bases between. Germline assignment: CDR1 MDHEN and CDR2 SYDVKM. The CDR3 runs 13 residues. The rearrangement links TRBV28 to TRBJ2-1; tentative D call: TRBD2 (5 bases). Specimen: peripheral blood. The receptor comes from a man older than 75 with acute or convalescent COVID-19. The CDR3: CASSPGLNNEQFF. As DNA, the CDR3 is TGTGCCAGCAGTCCCGGACTGAACAATGAGCAGTTCTTC.